This T cell receptor (beta chain) was obtained from a study of cytomegalovirus exposure and HLA in healthy donors. Remarks on this clone: Antigen unknown.

J was trimmed by 1 base and V by 3 bases; bases with no gene match: 6. Germline assignment: CDR1 SGDLS and CDR2 YYNGEE. The CDR3 consists of 16 residues. Overall study results and limits: In a later analysis, HLA-associated beta chains showed higher expansion and lower generation probabilities than comparable chains. TCR beta V- and J-gene trimming was later associated with a missense DCLRE1C variant.

PCR amplification relied on 60 Vbeta primers (plus 13 Jbeta primers). Sequencing was performed with immunoSEQ multiplex PCR; in TCRdb, only in-frame clones are kept and a portion is missing. The table has around 130,000 clones, more than 55% seen once. The TCR sequence derives from a woman aged 55-75 years in good health and CMV-seronegative. The material sequenced was PBMCs. V usage is TRBV9 and J usage is TRBJ2-3, with 9 bases matching TRBD2. CDR3 bases: TGTGCCAGCAGCGGTTACGAGCGGGGGGGCACAGATACGCAGTATTTT. Its protein product is CASSGYERGGTDTQYF. The full variable domain, its missing parts supplied by reference TRBV9 and TRBJ2-3, is DSGVTQTPKHLITATGQRVTLRCSPRSGDLSVYWYQQSLDQGLQFLIQYYNGEERAKGNILERFSAQQFPDLHSELNLSSLELGDSALYFCASSGYERGGTDTQYFGPGTRLTVL.